The 2 T cell receptor beta chains presented below share a single source sample, sequenced in a study of Ad26.COV2.S vaccination and SARS-CoV-2 variants. Treatment described: about 20 received Ad26.COV2.S at low or high dose, single or two shots; roughly five received placebo; per-sample allocation not given. Sampling occurred on day 63 after the first vaccine or placebo injection. Here immunoSEQ multiplex PCR was the method, and the copy in TCRdb shows in-frame clones only, minus some. The repertoire consists of roughly 380,000 clones, with more than 75% occurring once and the leading ten covering 2.5% to 3.5%. This specimen was peripheral blood, taken in a trial of Ad26.COV2.S vaccine versus placebo. Every receptor here comes from a person aged 18 to 65 who received the Ad26.COV2.S COVID-19 vaccine or a placebo.

This clone was counted only a few times. This sequence joins TRBV18 and TRBJ2-7; D is perhaps TRBD1 (6 bases). This CDR3 is built from 13 residues. The germline gives CDR1 KGHSH, CDR2 LQKENI. The V end was cut by 1 base, the J end by 2 bases, with 6 bases between. This CDR3 reads CASSPQGAYEQYF. DNA for the CDR3: TGTGCCAGCTCACCACAGGGGGCCTACGAGCAGTACTTC.

The chain carries TRBV29-1 and TRBJ1-2; TRBD1 might be the D (5 bases). Between the trimmed V and J ends, which lost 4 bases and 4 bases, there was a span of 7 bases. The CDR3 totals 11 residues. From germline, CDR1 is SQVTM and CDR2 ANQGSEA. This CDR3 is CSVGQSYGYTF. The DNA for the CDR3 is TGCAGCGTTGGACAGTCCTATGGCTACACCTTC.